Listed below are T cell receptor beta chains from one sample, sequenced in a study of Ad26.COV2.S vaccination and SARS-CoV-2 variants. Here immunoSEQ multiplex PCR was the method, and the copy in TCRdb shows in-frame clones only, minus some. The sample contains roughly 500,000 clones, roughly nine tenths of which appear only once. The sample in question was peripheral blood, obtained in a trial of Ad26.COV2.S vaccine versus placebo. The receptors originated from a person aged 18-65 years who received the Ad26.COV2.S COVID-19 vaccine or a placebo. Both conserved end residues are part of each CDR3. Fields, in order: V gene, CDR3 length, CDR3 protein.

v_call: TRBV5-1
cdr3_length: 15
cdr3_aa: CASSPGTVLTGELFF

v_call: TRBV7-3
cdr3_length: 16
cdr3_aa: CASSFNRRQAQETQYF

v_call: TRBV3-1/TRBV3-2
cdr3_length: 14
cdr3_aa: CASSLRDITYGYTF

v_call: TRBV28
cdr3_length: 14
cdr3_aa: CASRPGGAYNEQFF

v_call: TRBV4-1
cdr3_length: 16
cdr3_aa: CASSQRPGTGGLKVYF

v_call: TRBV5-6
cdr3_length: 14
cdr3_aa: CASSGGPLSYEQYF

v_call: TRBV4-2
cdr3_length: 16
cdr3_aa: CASSPSFSGGGYEQYF

v_call: TRBV7-9
cdr3_length: 16
cdr3_aa: CASSLFSGGLQETQYF

v_call: TRBV11-3
cdr3_length: 12
cdr3_aa: CASASVPDTQYF

v_call: TRBV7-9
cdr3_length: 16
cdr3_aa: CASSFDPGQGLRKLFF

v_call: TRBV5-4
cdr3_length: 12
cdr3_aa: CASSLGVRQNSF

v_call: TRBV19
cdr3_length: 15
cdr3_aa: CASSIGGRNNQPQHF

v_call: TRBV4-3
cdr3_length: 16
cdr3_aa: CASSQVPGGFNYGYTF

v_call: TRBV2
cdr3_length: 18
cdr3_aa: CASSGDRDRGLGNSPLHF

v_call: TRBV7-3
cdr3_length: 16
cdr3_aa: CASSPWVSGWNGELFF

v_call: TRBV9
cdr3_length: 14
cdr3_aa: CASSVGMGGETQYF

v_call: TRBV2
cdr3_length: 14
cdr3_aa: CASSGQGARGELFF

v_call: TRBV4-3
cdr3_length: 15
cdr3_aa: CASSQENSAYYGYTF

v_call: TRBV10-1
cdr3_length: 16
cdr3_aa: CASSGYRDPQRHEQFF

v_call: TRBV5-5
cdr3_length: 15
cdr3_aa: CASSATGAGTGELFF

v_call: TRBV15
cdr3_length: 15
cdr3_aa: CATSRAGTDKNIQYF

v_call: TRBV27
cdr3_length: 15
cdr3_aa: CASSLAGGRKNIQYF

v_call: TRBV10-3
cdr3_length: 16
cdr3_aa: CAISEVDLSSYNEQFF

v_call: TRBV7-7
cdr3_length: 15
cdr3_aa: CASSLVLAAYNEQFF

v_call: TRBV21-1
cdr3_length: 14
cdr3_aa: CASSREGTEETQYF

v_call: TRBV7-2
cdr3_length: 17
cdr3_aa: CASSLAASGISTDTQYF

v_call: TRBV7-9
cdr3_length: 10
cdr3_aa: CATEAGELFF

v_call: TRBV6-5
cdr3_length: 14
cdr3_aa: CASGGFYEGNTIYF

v_call: TRBV11-2
cdr3_length: 15
cdr3_aa: CASSLVPGWYYGYTF

v_call: TRBV27
cdr3_length: 14
cdr3_aa: CASSWGGILNEQFF

v_call: TRBV6-5
cdr3_length: 12
cdr3_aa: CASTLSYNEQFF

v_call: TRBV4-2
cdr3_length: 14
cdr3_aa: CASSQDGQRAGYTF

v_call: TRBV3-1/TRBV3-2
cdr3_length: 14
cdr3_aa: CASSGRDRNTEAFF

v_call: TRBV4-3
cdr3_length: 13
cdr3_aa: CASSLTGNYGYTF

v_call: TRBV7-9
cdr3_length: 16
cdr3_aa: CASSPDRGSGNQPQHF

v_call: TRBV19
cdr3_length: 15
cdr3_aa: CASSRTGPWVTEAFF

v_call: TRBV18
cdr3_length: 14
cdr3_aa: CASSRDLNSYEQYF

v_call: TRBV19
cdr3_length: 14
cdr3_aa: CASSIPRGRIGYTF

v_call: TRBV5-1
cdr3_length: 12
cdr3_aa: CASNGDSYEQYF

v_call: TRBV5-4
cdr3_length: 14
cdr3_aa: CASSLGREVSGYTF

v_call: TRBV9
cdr3_length: 12
cdr3_aa: CASSVGGRGYTF

v_call: TRBV7-3
cdr3_length: 17
cdr3_aa: CASRPQASAMVNTEAFF

v_call: TRBV2
cdr3_length: 14
cdr3_aa: CASSVDPIYYEQYF

v_call: TRBV4-2
cdr3_length: 18
cdr3_aa: CASSQDGPAGANTGELFF

v_call: TRBV19
cdr3_length: 15
cdr3_aa: CAGGGTDYSNQPQHF

v_call: TRBV11-2
cdr3_length: 15
cdr3_aa: CASSLRGTGDYGYTF

v_call: TRBV7-8
cdr3_length: 14
cdr3_aa: CASSYGGGGTEAFF

v_call: TRBV28
cdr3_length: 14
cdr3_aa: CASEDSRRGNTIYF

v_call: TRBV27
cdr3_length: 15
cdr3_aa: CASSLIGQGYSPLHF

v_call: TRBV4-3
cdr3_length: 12
cdr3_aa: CASSHGGTEAFF

v_call: TRBV23-1
cdr3_length: 16
cdr3_aa: CASSPGLYRSGNTIYF

v_call: TRBV6-5
cdr3_length: 11
cdr3_aa: CASGTNTEAFF

v_call: TRBV7-2
cdr3_length: 15
cdr3_aa: CASSFSGTSTDTQYF

v_call: TRBV7-2
cdr3_length: 12
cdr3_aa: CASSPPQDTQYF

v_call: TRBV6-8
cdr3_length: 16
cdr3_aa: CASSLPSVDLTDTQYF